This T cell receptor (delta chain) was recovered during a study of gamma-delta T cells after stem cell transplantation. TCRdb re-processed the RT-PCR reads using CATT. The table includes 2,000 or so delta-chain clones, roughly 1.2% detected once. This clone was counted a few times. A far larger clone is only one base removed, so a read error is likely. Per the germline V gene, CDR1 is TSWWSYY and CDR2 is QGS. Trimming took 3 bases from V and 8 from J, leaving 31 bases between them. This CDR3 is 19 amino acids long. The sequenced sample was gamma-delta T cells. The sequence came from a human donor. It is not recorded whose cells these are; they may come from a transplant donor. The gene calls are TRDV1 and TRDJ1, with D possibly TRDD3 on 6 matching bases. CDR3 loop: CALGDPSSTRGTGIRKLIF. The CDR3 DNA sequence: TGTGCTCTTGGGGACCCATCCTCGACCCGGGGGACTGGGATTCGGAAACTCATCTTT.